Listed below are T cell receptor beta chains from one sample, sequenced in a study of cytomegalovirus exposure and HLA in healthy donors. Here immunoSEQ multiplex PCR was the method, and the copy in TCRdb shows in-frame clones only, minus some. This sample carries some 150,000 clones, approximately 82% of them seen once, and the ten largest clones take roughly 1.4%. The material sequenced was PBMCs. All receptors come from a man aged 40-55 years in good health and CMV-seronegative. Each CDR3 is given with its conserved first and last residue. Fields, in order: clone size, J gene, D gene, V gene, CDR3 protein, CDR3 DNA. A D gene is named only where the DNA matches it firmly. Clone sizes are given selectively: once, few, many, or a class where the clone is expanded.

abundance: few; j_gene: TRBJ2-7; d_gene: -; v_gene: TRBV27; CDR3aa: CASSHRRVSAGSEQYF; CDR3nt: TGTGCCAGCAGTCACCGGCGGGTCTCGGCGGGGAGCGAGCAGTACTTC
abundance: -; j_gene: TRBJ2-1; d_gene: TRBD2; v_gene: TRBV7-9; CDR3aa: CASAVAGLGAPSSYNEQFF; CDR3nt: TGTGCCAGCGCCGTTGCGGGACTAGGTGCCCCTAGCTCCTACAATGAGCAGTTCTTC
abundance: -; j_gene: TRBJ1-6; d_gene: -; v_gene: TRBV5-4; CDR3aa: CASSQDGQNNSPLHF; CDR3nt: TGTGCCAGCAGCCAAGACGGACAGAATAATTCACCCCTCCACTTT
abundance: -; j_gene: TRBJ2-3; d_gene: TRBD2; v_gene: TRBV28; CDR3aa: CASSLGGRRDTQYF; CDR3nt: TGTGCCAGCAGTTTGGGGGGGAGGCGGGATACGCAGTATTTT
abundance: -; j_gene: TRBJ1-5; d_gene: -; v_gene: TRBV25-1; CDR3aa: CASSEGENSNQPQHF; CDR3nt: TGTGCCAGCAGTGAAGGAGAGAATAGCAATCAGCCCCAGCATTTT
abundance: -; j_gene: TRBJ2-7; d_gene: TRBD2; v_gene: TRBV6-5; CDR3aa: CASVQREGFYEQYF; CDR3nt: TGTGCCAGCGTACAGCGGGAGGGCTTTTACGAGCAGTACTTC
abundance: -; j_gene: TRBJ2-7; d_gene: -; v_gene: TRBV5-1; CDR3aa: CASSTGGGGYEQYF; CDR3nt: TGCGCCAGCAGCACCGGAGGAGGTGGCTACGAGCAGTACTTC
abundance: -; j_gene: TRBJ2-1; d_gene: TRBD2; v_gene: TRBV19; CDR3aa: CASSNGGGNEQFF; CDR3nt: TGTGCCAGTAGTAACGGGGGGGGCAATGAGCAGTTCTTC
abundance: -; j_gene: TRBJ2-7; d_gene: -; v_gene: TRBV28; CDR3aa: CASSYPREPAYEQYF; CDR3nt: TGTGCCAGCAGTTACCCCCGGGAGCCCGCCTACGAGCAGTACTTC
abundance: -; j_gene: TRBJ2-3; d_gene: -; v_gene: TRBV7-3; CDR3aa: CASSFSRGEEDTQYF; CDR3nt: TGTGCCAGCAGCTTTTCGAGAGGGGAGGAGGATACGCAGTATTTT
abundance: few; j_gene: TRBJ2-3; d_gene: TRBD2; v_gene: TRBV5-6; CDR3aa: CASSLESTSGRGTQYF; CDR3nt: TGTGCCAGCAGCTTGGAGTCGACTAGCGGGAGAGGGACGCAGTATTTT
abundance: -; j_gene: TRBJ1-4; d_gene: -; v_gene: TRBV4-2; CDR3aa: CASSPPGGEKLFF; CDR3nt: TGTGCCAGCAGCCCCCCGGGGGGGGAAAAACTGTTTTTT
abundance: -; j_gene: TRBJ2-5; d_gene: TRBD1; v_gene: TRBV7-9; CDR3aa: CSSSRQGVLETQYF; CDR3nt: TGTTCCAGCAGCCGACAGGGTGTTTTAGAGACCCAGTACTTC
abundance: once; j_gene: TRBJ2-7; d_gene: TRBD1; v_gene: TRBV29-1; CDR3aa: CSVETGGSYEQYF; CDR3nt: TGCAGCGTTGAGACAGGGGGTTCCTACGAGCAGTACTTC
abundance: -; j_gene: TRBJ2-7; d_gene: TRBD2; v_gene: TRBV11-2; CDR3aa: CASSFAGLAEQEQYF; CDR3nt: TGTGCCAGCAGCTTTGCGGGACTAGCGGAGCAGGAGCAGTACTTC
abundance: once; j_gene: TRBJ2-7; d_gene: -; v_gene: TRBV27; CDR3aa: CASGEASSYEQYF; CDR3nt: TGTGCCAGCGGGGAGGCAAGCTCCTACGAGCAGTACTTC
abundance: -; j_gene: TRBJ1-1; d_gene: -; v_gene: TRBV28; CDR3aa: CASRRQLNTEAFF; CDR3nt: TGTGCCAGCAGGCGACAGTTGAACACTGAAGCTTTCTTT
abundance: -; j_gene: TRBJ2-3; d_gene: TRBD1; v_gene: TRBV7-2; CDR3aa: CASSWDRGSTDTQYF; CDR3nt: TGTGCCAGCAGCTGGGACAGGGGGAGCACAGATACGCAGTATTTT
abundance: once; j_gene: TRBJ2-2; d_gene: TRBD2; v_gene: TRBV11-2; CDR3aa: CASSTRSGGTNTGELFF; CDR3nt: TGTGCCAGCAGCACGCGTTCGGGGGGGACAAACACCGGGGAGCTGTTTTTT
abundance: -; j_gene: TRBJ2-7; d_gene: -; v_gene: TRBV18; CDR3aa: CAAGQGPYEQYF; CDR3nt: TGCGCAGCAGGGCAGGGCCCCTACGAGCAGTACTTC
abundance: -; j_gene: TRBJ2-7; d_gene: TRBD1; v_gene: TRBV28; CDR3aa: CASSLLRGRYEQYF; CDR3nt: TGTGCCAGCAGTTTATTAAGGGGGCGGTACGAGCAGTACTTC
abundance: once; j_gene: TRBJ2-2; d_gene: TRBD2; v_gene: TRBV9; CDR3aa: CASSAGGYLNTGELFF; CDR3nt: TGTGCCAGCAGCGCGGGGGGTTACCTGAACACCGGGGAGCTGTTTTTT
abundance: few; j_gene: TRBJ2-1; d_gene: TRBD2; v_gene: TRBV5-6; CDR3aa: CASSFLAGGPNEQFF; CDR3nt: TGTGCCAGCAGCTTCCTAGCGGGGGGGCCCAATGAGCAGTTCTTC
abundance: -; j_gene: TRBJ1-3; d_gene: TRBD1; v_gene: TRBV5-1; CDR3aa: CASSSVQGARGNTIYF; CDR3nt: TGCGCCAGCAGCTCCGTTCAGGGGGCGCGTGGAAACACCATATATTTT
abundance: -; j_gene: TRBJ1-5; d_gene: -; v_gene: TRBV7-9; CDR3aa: CASSPGQGRQPQHF; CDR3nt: TGTGCCAGCAGTCCCGGGCAGGGGCGGCAGCCCCAGCATTTT
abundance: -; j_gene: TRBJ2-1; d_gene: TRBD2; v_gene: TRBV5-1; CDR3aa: CASSLGLAGGNEQFF; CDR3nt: TGCGCCAGCAGCTTGGGACTAGCGGGGGGCAATGAGCAGTTCTTC
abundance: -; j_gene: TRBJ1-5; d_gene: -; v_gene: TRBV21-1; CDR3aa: CASSTRTEFRQPQHF; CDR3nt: TGTGCCAGCAGCACTAGGACAGAATTCAGACAGCCCCAGCATTTT
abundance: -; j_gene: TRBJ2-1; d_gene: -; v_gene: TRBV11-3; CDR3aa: CASSQAGEQFF; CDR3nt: TGTGCCAGCAGCCAGGCTGGAGAGCAGTTCTTC
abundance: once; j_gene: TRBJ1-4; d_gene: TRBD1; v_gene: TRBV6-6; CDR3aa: CASSRAPGQYEKLFF; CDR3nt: TGTGCCAGCAGCCGCGCCCCGGGACAGTATGAAAAACTGTTTTTT
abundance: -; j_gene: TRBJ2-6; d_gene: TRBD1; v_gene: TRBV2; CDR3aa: CASSRDRGQGANVLTF; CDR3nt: TGTGCCAGCAGTCGGGACAGGGGGCAAGGGGCCAACGTCCTGACTTTC
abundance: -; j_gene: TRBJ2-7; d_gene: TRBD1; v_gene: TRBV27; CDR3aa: CASSLDRESEQYF; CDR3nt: TGTGCCAGCAGCCTCGACAGGGAAAGCGAGCAGTACTTC
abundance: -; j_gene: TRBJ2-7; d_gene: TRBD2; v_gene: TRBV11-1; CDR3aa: CASSLGLAGDDYEQYF; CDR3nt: TGTGCCAGCAGCTTGGGACTAGCGGGAGACGACTACGAGCAGTACTTC
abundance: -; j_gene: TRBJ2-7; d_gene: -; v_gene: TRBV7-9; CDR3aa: CASSFDTAEQYF; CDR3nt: TGTGCCAGCAGCTTTGACACTGCCGAGCAGTACTTC
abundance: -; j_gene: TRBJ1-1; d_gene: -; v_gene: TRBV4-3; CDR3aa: CASSQDFHREAEAFF; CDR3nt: TGCGCCAGCAGCCAAGATTTTCACAGGGAAGCTGAAGCTTTCTTT
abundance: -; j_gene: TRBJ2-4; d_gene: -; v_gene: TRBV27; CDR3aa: CASSFEGGIQYF; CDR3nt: TGTGCCAGCAGTTTCGAGGGCGGCATTCAGTACTTC
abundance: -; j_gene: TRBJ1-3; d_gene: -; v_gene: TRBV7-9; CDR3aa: CASSVTGSGNTIYF; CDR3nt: TGTGCCAGCAGCGTCACAGGGTCAGGAAACACCATATATTTT
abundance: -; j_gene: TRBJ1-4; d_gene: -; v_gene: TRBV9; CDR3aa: CASSADQGRGEKLFF; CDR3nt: TGTGCCAGCAGCGCCGATCAGGGAAGGGGTGAAAAACTGTTTTTT
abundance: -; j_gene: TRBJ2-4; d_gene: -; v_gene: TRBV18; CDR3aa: CASSRVHDIQYF; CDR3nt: TGTGCCAGCTCACGTGTCCATGACATTCAGTACTTC
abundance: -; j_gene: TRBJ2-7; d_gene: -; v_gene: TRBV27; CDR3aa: CAASKYRVGVFYEQYF; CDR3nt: TGTGCCGCGTCGAAATACAGGGTGGGGGTATTTTACGAGCAGTACTTC
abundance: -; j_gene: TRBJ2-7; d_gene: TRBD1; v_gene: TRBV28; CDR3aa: CASRPPGTAYEQYF; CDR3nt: TGTGCCAGCAGACCCCCCGGGACAGCCTACGAGCAGTACTTC
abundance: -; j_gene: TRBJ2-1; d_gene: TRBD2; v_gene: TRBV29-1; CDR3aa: CSVEVGTSGRDFF; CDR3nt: TGCAGCGTTGAAGTCGGGACTAGCGGGAGAGATTTCTTC
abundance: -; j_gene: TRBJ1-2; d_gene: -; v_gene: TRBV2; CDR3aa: CASRLQGANYGYTF; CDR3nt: TGTGCCAGCAGGTTACAGGGAGCGAACTATGGCTACACCTTC
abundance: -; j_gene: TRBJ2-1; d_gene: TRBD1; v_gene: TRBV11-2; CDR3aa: CASSLNAGGGQGSYNEQFF; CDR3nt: TGTGCCAGCAGCTTAAATGCAGGGGGCGGACAGGGGTCCTACAATGAGCAGTTCTTC
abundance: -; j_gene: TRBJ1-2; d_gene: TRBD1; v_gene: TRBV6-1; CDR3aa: CASSEAGGTGFGYTF; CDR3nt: TGTGCCAGCAGTGAAGCGGGGGGGACAGGGTTCGGCTACACCTTC